The sequence of this T cell receptor beta chain was determined in a study of blood T cell repertoires in COVID-19. Study processing details: It was from reference gene primer amplification that nucleated cell counts were estimated. The assay was immunoSEQ multiplex PCR, and TCRdb's table has in-frame clones only and misses some. D and trimming were read from the DNA, whereas the V and J calls and clone size are those reported in that table. The table records 56,000 or so clones, roughly 80% of them present only once. This clone has just a few counts. The sequenced sample was peripheral blood. The sequence was obtained from a woman in her seventies with acute or convalescent COVID-19.

The CDR3 here is CAWRSGGKTNEKLFF. The CDR3 bases are TGTGCCTGGAGGTCAGGGGGAAAAACTAATGAAAAACTGTTTTTT. The J gene is TRBJ1-4, the V gene TRBV30; 7 nucleotides line up with TRBD1. From germline, CDR1 is GTSNPN and CDR2 SVGIG (reference sequence). After removal of 3 bases from V and 1 base from J, the junction contained 5 bases not matched to a gene. The CDR3 has 15 amino acids.